These 9 T cell receptor beta chains came from one sample sequenced in a study of blood T cell repertoires in COVID-19. The protocol was immunoSEQ multiplex PCR, while the TCRdb copy is restricted to in-frame clones and leaves out a portion. The data show 350,000 or so clones, roughly nine tenths seen once. Source material: PBMCs or T cells enriched from blood (not recorded which). These receptors all come from a woman in her 30s who had recovered from COVID-19.

With respect to this clone: Other DNA sequences in this sample translate to the same CDR3. The genes are TRBV28 and TRBJ1-2, with D perhaps TRBD1 (6 bases). The CDR3 contains 12 residues. V was trimmed by 3 bases and J by 4 bases, leaving 6 bases between them. CDR1 is MDHEN and CDR2 is SYDVKM in the germline V gene. CDR3 in DNA: TGTGCCAGCAGTTTGGGGGCCTATGGCTACACCTTC. This sequence encodes CASSLGAYGYTF.

The V call is TRBV11-3, the J call TRBJ2-7; 9 bases match TRBD1. J gave up 5 bases and V 1 base, and 0 bases lay outside the gene matches. The CDR3 has 13 residues. Germline V gene lookup returns CDR1 SGHNT and CDR2 YENEEA. The chain's CDR3 is CASSLGQGDEQYF. CDR3 coding DNA: TGTGCCAGCAGCTTAGGACAGGGGGACGAGCAGTACTTC.

The CDR3 nucleotides read TGTGCCAGCAGCTTAACGCGTAGAGATACGCAGTATTTT. Protein sequence: CASSLTRRDTQYF. The chain couples TRBV7-8 to TRBJ2-3; unclear D gene. Trimming took off 2 bases at V and 5 bases at J, with 8 bases between the two ends. The CDR3 is made up of 13 amino acids. Germline CDR1 and CDR2: SGHVS and FQNEAQ.

This chain links TRBV12-3 or TRBV12-4 with TRBJ1-1; perhaps TRBD1 as D (6 bases). Trimming left V 4 bases short and J 4 bases short, with 7 bases between. The CDR3 is 12 residues long. The chain's CDR3 is CASSSGVTEAFF. As DNA, the CDR3 is TGTGCCAGCAGTTCAGGGGTCACTGAAGCTTTCTTT.

The chain links TRBV6-5 to TRBJ1-4, with a possible D match to TRBD1 (6 bases). Germline V gene sequence: CDR1 MNHEY, CDR2 SVGAGI. The CDR3 covers 14 residues. Trimming removed 6 bases at V and 0 bases at J, with 8 bases between. The CDR3 DNA is TGTGCCAGCAGCCAGGGGTCAACTAATGAAAAACTGTTTTTT. Its translation: CASSQGSTNEKLFF.

The chain is built from TRBV7-6 and TRBJ2-1; 10 positions agree with TRBD2. In germline, CDR1 is SGHVS, CDR2 FNYEAQ. V dropped 2 bases and J dropped 8; count of bases not matched to a gene: 6. The CDR3 runs 15 residues. The CDR3 loop reads CASSLSLAGDDEQFF. CDR3 sequence (DNA): TGTGCCAGCAGCTTAAGCCTAGCGGGGGATGATGAGCAGTTCTTC.

This chain connects TRBV12-3 or TRBV12-4 to TRBJ1-5; TRBD1 agrees at 7 bases. With V trimmed by 5 bases and J by 7 bases, 5 bases remained unmatched. This CDR3 is built from 13 residues. Written as DNA, the CDR3 is TGTGCCAGCAGTCCCCCAGGGGGACAGCCCCAGCATTTT. Protein product: CASSPPGGQPQHF.

For this clone: Other DNA sequences in the same sample also yield this CDR3. J is TRBJ1-5 and V is TRBV18; 7 positions match TRBD1. V shed 3 bases and J 1 base; nucleotides not matched to a gene: 0. Per the germline V gene, CDR1 is KGHSH and CDR2 is LQKENI. The CDR3 length is 14 residues. The CDR3 coding sequence is TGTGCCAGCTCACCGGGACAGAGCAATCAGCCCCAGCATTTT. This gives the protein CASSPGQSNQPQHF.

The chain couples TRBV6-6 to TRBJ2-7, with D hard to call. The CDR3 is made up of 14 amino acids. The V gene lost 7 bases and the J gene lost 4 bases, with 17 bases spanning the gap. Germline V gene sequence: CDR1 MNHNY, CDR2 SVGAGI (reference sequence). CDR3: CASTPGDATYEQYF. The CDR3 DNA sequence: TGTGCCAGCACTCCCGGAGACGCGACGTACGAGCAGTACTTC.